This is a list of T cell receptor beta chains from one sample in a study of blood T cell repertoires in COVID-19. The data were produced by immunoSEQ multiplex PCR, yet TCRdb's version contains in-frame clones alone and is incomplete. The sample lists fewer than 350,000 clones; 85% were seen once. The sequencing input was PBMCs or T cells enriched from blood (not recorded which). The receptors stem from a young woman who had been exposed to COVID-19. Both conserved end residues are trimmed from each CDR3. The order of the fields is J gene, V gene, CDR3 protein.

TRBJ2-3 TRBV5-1 ASTEGSDTQY
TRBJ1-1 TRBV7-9 ASSPNRGFTEAF
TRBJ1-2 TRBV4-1 ASSQSPLGGLGYT
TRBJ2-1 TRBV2 ATQTGTSGINEQF
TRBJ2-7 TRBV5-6 ASSLRALYEQY
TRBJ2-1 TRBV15 ATSRGERGAYNEQF
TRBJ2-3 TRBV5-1 ASSLDPVSSGGGY
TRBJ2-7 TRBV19 ASSIQGTAAYEQY
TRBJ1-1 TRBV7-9 ASSPGQVNTEAF
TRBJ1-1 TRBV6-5 ASSPSIWNTEAF
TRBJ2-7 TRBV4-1 ASSTRTGAYEQY
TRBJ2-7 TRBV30 AWKLSGNAYEQY
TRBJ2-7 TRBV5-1 ASSLGRSTYEQY
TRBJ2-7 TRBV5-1 ASSLNRPYEQY
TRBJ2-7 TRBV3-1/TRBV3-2 ASSQTTAPYEQY
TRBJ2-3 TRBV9 ASSTFIGAGGLTDTQY
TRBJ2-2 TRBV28 ASSFLAGAGELF
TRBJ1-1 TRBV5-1 ASSVRQGWTEAF
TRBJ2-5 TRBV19 ASSTGQTEETQY
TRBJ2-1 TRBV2 ASRGQVSYNEQF
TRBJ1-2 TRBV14 ASSQGVSGYT
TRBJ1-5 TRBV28 ASSREGTAANQPQH
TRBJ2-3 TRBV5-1 ASNQGGGNTDTQY
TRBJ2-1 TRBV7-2 ASSLDPGDEQF
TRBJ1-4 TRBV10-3 AISALATNEKLF
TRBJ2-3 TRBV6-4 ASSGEAGLSTDTQY
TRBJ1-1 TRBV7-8 ASGMDGSTEAF
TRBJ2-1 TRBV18 ASSPERTGDNEQF
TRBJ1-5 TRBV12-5 ASGLTAGAGRVGQPQH
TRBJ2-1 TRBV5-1 ASSPQTGSEQF
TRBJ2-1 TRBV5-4 ASSSLSSYNEQF
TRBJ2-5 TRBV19 ASSIFVLAGETQY
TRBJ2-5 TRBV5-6 ASSLGTSGGETQY
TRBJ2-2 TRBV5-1 ASSLSITSGGNTGELF
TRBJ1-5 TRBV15 ATSRDGQGRNQPQH
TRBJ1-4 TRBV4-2 ASSQIGSGQGEKLF
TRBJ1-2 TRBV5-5 ASRQDRDISGYT
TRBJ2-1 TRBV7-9 ASSLSGEYNEQF
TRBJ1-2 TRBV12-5 ASGWTASLYGYT
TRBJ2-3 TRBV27 ASRNGLAETKNTQY
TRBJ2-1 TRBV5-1 ASSFPGQQYNEQF